This TCR beta chain comes out of a study of T cell changes during pregnancy in multiple sclerosis. Trimming left V 5 bases short and J 4 bases short, with 21 bases between. This CDR3 contains 17 residues. Germline CDR1 is MNHEY and CDR2 is SMNVEV (reference sequence). Using immunoSEQ multiplex PCR, the repertoire was profiled, and TCRdb retains in-frame clones only, with some absent. The data contain fewer than 60,000 clones, 85% to 95% of them seen just once; the ten biggest clones take up under 7%. J is TRBJ2-1 and V is TRBV27, with a possible D match to TRBD2 (7 bases). The TCR originated in a female donor with multiple sclerosis, enrolled in a pregnancy study. The source material was CD8+ T cells from peripheral blood mononuclear cells, sampled in the first trimester of pregnancy. Here the CDR3 reads CASSGRDTGRGYNEQFF. DNA for the CDR3: TGTGCCAGCAGTGGCCGGGACACGGGGAGGGGTTACAATGAGCAGTTCTTC.